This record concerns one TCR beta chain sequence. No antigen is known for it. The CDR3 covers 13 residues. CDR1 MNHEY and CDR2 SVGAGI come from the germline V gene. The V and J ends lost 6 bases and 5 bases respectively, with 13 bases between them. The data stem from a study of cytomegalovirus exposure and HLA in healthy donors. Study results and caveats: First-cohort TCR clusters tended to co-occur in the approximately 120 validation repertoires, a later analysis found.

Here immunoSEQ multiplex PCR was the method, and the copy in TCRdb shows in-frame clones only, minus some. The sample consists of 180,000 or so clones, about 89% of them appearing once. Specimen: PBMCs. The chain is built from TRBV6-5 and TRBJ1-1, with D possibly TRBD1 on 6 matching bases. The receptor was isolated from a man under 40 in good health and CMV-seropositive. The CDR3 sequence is CASRYQGRTEAFF. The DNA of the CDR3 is TGTGCCAGCAGGTATCAGGGGAGGACTGAAGCTTTCTTT.